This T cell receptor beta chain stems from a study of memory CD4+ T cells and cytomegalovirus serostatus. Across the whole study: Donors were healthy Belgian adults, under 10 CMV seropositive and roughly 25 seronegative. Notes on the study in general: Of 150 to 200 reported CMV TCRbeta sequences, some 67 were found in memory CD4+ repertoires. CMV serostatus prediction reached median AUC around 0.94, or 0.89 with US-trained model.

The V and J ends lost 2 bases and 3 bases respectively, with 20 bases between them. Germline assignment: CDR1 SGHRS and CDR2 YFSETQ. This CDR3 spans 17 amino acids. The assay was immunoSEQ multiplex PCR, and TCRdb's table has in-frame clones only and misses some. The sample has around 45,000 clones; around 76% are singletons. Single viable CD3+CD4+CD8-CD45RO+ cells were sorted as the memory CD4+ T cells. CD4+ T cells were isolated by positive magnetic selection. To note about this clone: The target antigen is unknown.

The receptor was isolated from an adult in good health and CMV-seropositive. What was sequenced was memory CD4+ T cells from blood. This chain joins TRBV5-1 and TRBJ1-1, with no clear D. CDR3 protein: CASSLDWKRTDYTEAFF. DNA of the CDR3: TGCGCCAGCAGCTTAGATTGGAAACGGACGGACTACACTGAAGCTTTCTTT.